This TCR beta chain is drawn from a study of T cell repertoires in cytomegalovirus infection. The CDR3 runs to 14 residues. Germline lookup yields CDR1 MNHEY and CDR2 SVGAGI. V was clipped by 0 bases and J by 6 bases, with 11 bases between them. General study findings and limits: What dominated the ex vivo response were HLA-C-restricted CMV-specific TCR beta clonotypes.

TCRdb re-called the reads with MiXCR, one entry per CDR3 protein. The sample shows about 260,000 distinct CDR3 sequences, roughly 13% of them seen only once. Ten or more counts support this clonotype. Its antigen is currently unknown. The chain links TRBV6-5 to TRBJ1-1; perhaps TRBD1 as D (5 bases). This clonotype was sampled from a human donor in good health (CMV status not recorded). Some clones in this sample may be carry-over from other donors' samples. Sequencing input: PBMCs. CDR3 protein: CASSYSGTEAEAFF. The CDR3 DNA sequence: TGTGCCAGCAGTTACTCCGGGACTGAAGCTGAAGCTTTCTTT.